The 6 T cell receptor beta chains given below trace back to one sample, sequenced in a study of shared clonotypes between healthy human individuals. Measured with immunoSEQ multiplex PCR; TCRdb has only the in-frame clones, and not every one. Seen here are roughly 2.2 million clones, about 92% observed once, and the top ten hold approximately 0.4%. The sample comprised naive CD4+ T cells from PBMCs. Subset in this sample: CD45RA+ positively selected. Receptors originate from a man aged 18 to 35 in good health. Some clones in this sample may be carry-over from other donors' samples.

The rearrangement links TRBV5-4 to TRBJ2-5; no definite D call. The CDR3 consists of 13 residues. Germline values: CDR1 SGHNT, CDR2 YYREEE (reference sequence). Trimming shortened V by 4 bases and J by 1 base, and 8 bases separated the two germline ends. Here the CDR3 DNA reads TGTGCCAGCAGCCCACGATCCCAAGAGACCCAGTACTTC. Translated, it gives CASSPRSQETQYF.

The rearrangement uses TRBV7-3 and TRBJ2-3; 11 bases line up with TRBD2. V shed 5 bases, J shed 5 bases, and the junction held 6 bases outside the gene matches. From germline, CDR1 is SGHTA and CDR2 FQGTGA. The CDR3 spans 15 residues. The CDR3 DNA is TGTGCCAGCAGCCCGATAGCGGGAGGGATAGATACGCAGTATTTT. Protein product: CASSPIAGGIDTQYF.

V and J are TRBV5-1 and TRBJ2-3; D call uncertain. The V end lost 2 bases, the J end lost 4 bases, and 5 bases lay between the germline ends. The CDR3 has 12 residues. From germline, CDR1 is SGHRS and CDR2 YFSETQ. For the CDR3, the DNA is TGCGCCAGCAGCTTTAGTTCAGATACGCAGTATTTT. Translated, it gives CASSFSSDTQYF.

In its sample, this clone was seen once. This same CDR3 is encoded by further DNA sequences in the sample. This chain uses TRBV9 with TRBJ2-3, with no clear D. The CDR3 extends over 15 amino acids. Germline V gives CDR1 SGDLS, CDR2 YYNGEE. V dropped 2 bases and J dropped 0 bases, with 10 bases sitting between them. This chain's CDR3 is CASSVRGTSTDTQYF. As DNA, the CDR3 is TGTGCCAGCAGCGTCCGCGGAACTAGCACAGATACGCAGTATTTT.

The sample holds one count of this clone. The V call is TRBV28, the J call TRBJ2-7; D tentatively fits TRBD1 or TRBD2 (5 bases each). V was pared by 7 bases and J by 3 bases, with 16 bases between. Germline lookup yields CDR1 MDHEN and CDR2 SYDVKM. The CDR3 length is 14 residues. The CDR3, as DNA: TGTGCCAGCAAGACTCAGGTTGGGGGCTACGAGCAGTACTTC. Residues: CASKTQVGGYEQYF. Full variable domain (rest looked up from reference TRBV28 and TRBJ2-7): DVKVTQSSRYLVKRTGEKVFLECVQDMDHENMFWYRQDPGLGLRLIYFSYDVKMKEKGDIPEGYSVSREKKERFSLILESASTNQTSMYLCASKTQVGGYEQYFGPGTRLTVT.

The chain employs TRBV7-9 and TRBJ1-2, with D hard to call. Trimming took 3 bases from V and 3 from J, leaving 8 bases between them. In germline, CDR1 is SEHNR, CDR2 FQNEAQ (reference sequence). This CDR3 region has 13 residues. CDR3 in DNA: TGTGCCAGCAGCTTCGTGCGGGACTATGGCTACACCTTC. Translation: CASSFVRDYGYTF.